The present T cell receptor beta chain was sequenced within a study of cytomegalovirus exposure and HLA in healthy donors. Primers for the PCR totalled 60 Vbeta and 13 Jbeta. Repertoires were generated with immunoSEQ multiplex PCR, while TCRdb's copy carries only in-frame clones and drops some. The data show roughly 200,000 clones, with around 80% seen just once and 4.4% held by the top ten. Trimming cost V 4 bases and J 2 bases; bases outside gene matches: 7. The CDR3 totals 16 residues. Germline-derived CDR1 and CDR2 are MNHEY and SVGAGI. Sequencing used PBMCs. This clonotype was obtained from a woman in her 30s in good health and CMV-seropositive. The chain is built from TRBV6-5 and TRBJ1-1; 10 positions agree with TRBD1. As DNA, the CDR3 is TGTGCCAGCAGTTTGACAGGGGGCGAGTTCAACACTGAAGCTTTCTTT. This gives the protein CASSLTGGEFNTEAFF.